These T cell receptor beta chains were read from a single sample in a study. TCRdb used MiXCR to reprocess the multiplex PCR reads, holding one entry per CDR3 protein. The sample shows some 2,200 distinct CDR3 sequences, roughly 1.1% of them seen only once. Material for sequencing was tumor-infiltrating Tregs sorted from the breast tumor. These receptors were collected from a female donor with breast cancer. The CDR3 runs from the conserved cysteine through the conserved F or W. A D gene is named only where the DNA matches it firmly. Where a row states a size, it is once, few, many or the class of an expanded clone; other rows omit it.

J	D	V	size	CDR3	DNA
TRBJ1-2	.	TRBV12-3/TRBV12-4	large	CASSFNRAKANYGYTF	TGTGCCAGCAGTTTCAACAGGGCTAAAGCTAACTATGGCTACACCTTC
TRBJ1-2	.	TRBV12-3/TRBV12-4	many	CASSLEVQPRSADYGYTF	TGTGCCAGCAGTTTAGAAGTGCAGCCTCGGTCTGCCGACTATGGCTACACCTTC
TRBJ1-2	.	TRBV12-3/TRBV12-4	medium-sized	CASAPGQSGYTF	TGTGCCAGTGCCCCAGGGCAAAGTGGCTACACCTTC
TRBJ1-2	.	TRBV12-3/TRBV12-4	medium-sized	CASSPWVGNYGYTF	TGTGCCAGCAGTCCCTGGGTAGGGAACTATGGCTACACCTTC
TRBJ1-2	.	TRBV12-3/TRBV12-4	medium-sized	CASSFGENYGYTF	TGTGCCAGCAGCTTCGGCGAGAACTATGGCTACACCTTC
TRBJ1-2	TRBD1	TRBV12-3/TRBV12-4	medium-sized	CASSLAGQATF	TGTGCCAGCAGTTTAGCGGGACAGGCCACCTTC
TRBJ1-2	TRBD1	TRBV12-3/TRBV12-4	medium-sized	CASSLVGTGAFGYTF	TGTGCCAGCAGTTTAGTGGGGACAGGAGCTTTTGGCTACACCTTC
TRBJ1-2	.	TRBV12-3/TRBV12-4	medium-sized	CASRYLGTKANYGYTF	TGTGCCAGCAGGTACCTCGGGACTAAAGCTAACTATGGCTACACCTTC
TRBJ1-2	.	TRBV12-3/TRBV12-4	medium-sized	CASSLDRDYGYTF	TGTGCCAGCAGTTTAGACAGGGACTATGGCTACACCTTC
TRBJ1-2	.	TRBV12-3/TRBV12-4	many	CASSSSTTGAYGYTF	TGTGCCAGCAGTTCGTCAACTACAGGCGCCTATGGCTACACCTTC
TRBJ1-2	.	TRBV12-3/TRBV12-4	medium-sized	CASTNSDGNYGYTF	TGTGCCAGCACCAACTCCGACGGAAACTATGGCTACACCTTC
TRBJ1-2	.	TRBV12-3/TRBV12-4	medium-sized	CASSETAAGPYGYTF	TGTGCCAGCAGTGAGACGGCAGCGGGCCCCTATGGCTACACCTTC
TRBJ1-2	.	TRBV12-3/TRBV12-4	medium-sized	CASSAQGHYGYTF	TGTGCCAGCAGTGCACAGGGCCACTATGGCTACACCTTC
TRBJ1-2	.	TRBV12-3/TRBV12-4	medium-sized	CATQREMAGYGYTF	TGTGCCACCCAGAGGGAAATGGCCGGCTATGGCTACACCTTC
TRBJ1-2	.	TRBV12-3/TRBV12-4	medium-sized	CASSPGQTNYGYTF	TGTGCCAGCAGTCCGGGACAAACTAACTATGGCTACACCTTC
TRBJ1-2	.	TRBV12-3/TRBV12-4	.	CASRPETTGYGYTF	TGTGCCAGCAGACCCGAGACGACAGGCTATGGCTACACCTTC
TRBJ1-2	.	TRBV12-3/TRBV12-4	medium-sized	CASSSNRVLYGYTF	TGTGCCAGCAGTTCTAACAGGGTATTGTATGGCTACACCTTC
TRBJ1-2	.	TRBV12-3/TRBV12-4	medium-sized	CASTAEDDGYTF	TGTGCCAGCACCGCTGAGGACGATGGCTACACCTTC
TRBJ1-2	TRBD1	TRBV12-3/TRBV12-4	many	CASSLTGSDGYTF	TGTGCCAGCAGCCTGACAGGGAGTGATGGCTACACCTTC
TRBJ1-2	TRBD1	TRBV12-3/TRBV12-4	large	CASSLGDRANYGYTF	TGTGCCAGCAGTCTAGGGGACAGAGCTAACTATGGCTACACCTTC
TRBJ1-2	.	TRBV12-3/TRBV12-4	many	CASSSGYTGYTF	TGTGCCAGCAGTTCAGGTTACACAGGCTACACCTTC
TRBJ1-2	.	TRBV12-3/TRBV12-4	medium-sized	CASSSLDIGGYTF	TGTGCCAGCAGTTCACTGGACATCGGCGGCTACACCTTC
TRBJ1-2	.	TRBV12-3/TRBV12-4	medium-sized	CASSPSMGIERGYTF	TGTGCCAGCAGCCCCTCCATGGGAATAGAACGAGGCTACACCTTC
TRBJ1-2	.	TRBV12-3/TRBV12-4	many	CASSTANYGYTF	TGTGCCAGCAGCACAGCTAACTATGGCTACACCTTC
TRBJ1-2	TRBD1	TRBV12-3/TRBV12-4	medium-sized	CASSLVWTGSDGYTF	TGTGCCAGCAGTTTGGTATGGACAGGGTCGGATGGCTACACCTTC
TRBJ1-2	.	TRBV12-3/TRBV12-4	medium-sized	CASSLFQGSGYTF	TGTGCCAGCAGTTTATTTCAGGGATCTGGCTACACCTTC
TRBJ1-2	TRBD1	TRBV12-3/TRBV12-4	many	CASSPGTVSYGYTF	TGTGCCAGCAGTCCTGGGACAGTATCCTATGGCTACACCTTC
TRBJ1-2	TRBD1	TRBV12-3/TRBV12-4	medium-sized	CASSHGTVSYGYTF	TGTGCCAGCAGCCACGGGACAGTCTCCTATGGCTACACCTTC
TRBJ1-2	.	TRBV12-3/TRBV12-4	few	CASSHPDSYGYTF	TGTGCCAGCAGTCACCCGGACAGCTATGGCTACACCTTC
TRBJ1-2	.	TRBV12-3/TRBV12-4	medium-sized	CASSLKFGTYNYGYTF	TGTGCCAGCAGTTTAAAGTTTGGGACATATAACTATGGCTACACCTTC
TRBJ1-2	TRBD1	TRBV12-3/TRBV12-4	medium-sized	CASSGRTGVNYGYTF	TGTGCCAGCAGCGGACGTACAGGGGTAAACTATGGCTACACCTTC
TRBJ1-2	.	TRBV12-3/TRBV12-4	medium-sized	CASSLLDGNYGYTF	TGTGCCAGCAGTTTACTCGACGGGAACTATGGCTACACCTTC
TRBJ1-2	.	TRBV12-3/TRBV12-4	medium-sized	CASSFTGGGYTF	TGTGCCAGCAGTTTCACAGGTGGTGGCTACACCTTC
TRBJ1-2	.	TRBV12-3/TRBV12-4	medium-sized	CASSLKRYGYTF	TGTGCCAGCAGTTTAAAACGGTATGGCTACACCTTC
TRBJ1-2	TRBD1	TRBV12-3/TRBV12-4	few	CASSFGQGLYGYTF	TGTGCCAGCAGTTTCGGACAGGGCTTGTATGGCTACACCTTC
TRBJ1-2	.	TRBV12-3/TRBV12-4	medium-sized	CASSPQGYYGYTF	TGTGCCAGCAGCCCGCAGGGGTATTACGGCTACACCTTC
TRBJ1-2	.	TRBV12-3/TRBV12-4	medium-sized	CASSPRQLGYTF	TGTGCCAGCAGTCCACGACAACTAGGCTACACCTTC
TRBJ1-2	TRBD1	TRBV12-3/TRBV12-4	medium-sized	CASSPGQSGYTF	TGTGCCAGCAGCCCGGGACAGTCAGGCTACACCTTC
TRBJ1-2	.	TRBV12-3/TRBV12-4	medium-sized	CASSIRTGNYGYTF	TGTGCCAGCAGTATACGGACGGGAAACTATGGCTACACCTTC
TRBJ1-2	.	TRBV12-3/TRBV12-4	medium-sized	CASGADYGYTF	TGTGCCAGCGGCGCCGACTATGGCTACACCTTC
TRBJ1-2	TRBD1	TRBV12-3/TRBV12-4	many	CASSSTDRGPYGYTF	TGTGCCAGCAGTTCCACGGACAGGGGCCCCTATGGCTACACCTTC
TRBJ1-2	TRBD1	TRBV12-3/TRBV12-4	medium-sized	CASKLTGSYGYTF	TGTGCCAGCAAACTGACAGGGTCCTATGGCTACACCTTC
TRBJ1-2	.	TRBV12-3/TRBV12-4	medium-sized	CASSPGHPVGYTF	TGTGCCAGCAGCCCGGGACACCCGGTGGGCTACACCTTC
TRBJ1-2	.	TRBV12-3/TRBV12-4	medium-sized	CASSYGRRAYGYTF	TGTGCCAGCAGTTATGGCAGACGCGCCTATGGCTACACCTTC
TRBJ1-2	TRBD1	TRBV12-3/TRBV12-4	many	CASTLGQGLGYTF	TGTGCCAGCACCTTGGGACAGGGTCTCGGCTACACCTTC
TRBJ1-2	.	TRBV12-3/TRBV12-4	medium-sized	CASSFKDYGYTF	TGTGCCAGCAGTTTTAAGGACTATGGCTACACCTTC
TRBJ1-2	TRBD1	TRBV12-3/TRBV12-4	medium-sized	CASSRTGTTGYTF	TGTGCCAGCAGCCGGACAGGGACAACGGGCTACACCTTC
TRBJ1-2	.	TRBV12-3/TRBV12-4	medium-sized	CASSSRGVYGYTF	TGTGCCAGCAGCTCCCGGGGCGTTTATGGCTACACCTTC
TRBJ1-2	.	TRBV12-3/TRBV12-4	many	CASSLRQAYGYTF	TGTGCCAGCAGTTTAAGGCAGGCCTATGGCTACACCTTC
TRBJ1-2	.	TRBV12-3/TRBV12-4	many	CASSFGRSGYGYTF	TGTGCCAGCAGTTTCGGCAGGTCTGGCTATGGCTACACCTTC
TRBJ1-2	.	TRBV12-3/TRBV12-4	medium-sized	CASSYRDYGYTF	TGTGCCAGCAGTTACCGGGACTATGGCTACACCTTC
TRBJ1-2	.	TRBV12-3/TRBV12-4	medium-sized	CASSLMADYGYTF	TGTGCCAGCAGTTTAATGGCGGACTATGGCTACACCTTC
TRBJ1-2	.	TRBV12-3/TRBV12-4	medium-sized	CASSRTSPGYGYTF	TGTGCCAGCAGTCGGACGAGCCCGGGATATGGCTACACCTTC